Listed here is a single T cell receptor beta chain. TCRdb's copy holds only in-frame clones and misses some; the assay was immunoSEQ multiplex PCR. Of some 46,000 clones listed, 70% to 85% are singletons. The source of the sample is a study of radiation and T cells in renal cell carcinoma. Per the germline V gene, CDR1 is KGHSH and CDR2 is LQKENI. V lost 3 bases to trimming and J lost 1 base; unmatched junction nucleotides: 10. CDR3 length: 18 residues. The sample's time point: blood 4 weeks post-SBRT, at nephrectomy. Treatment specified: 15 Gy SBRT to primary tumor, nephrectomy 4 weeks later. This renal cell carcinoma was of the clear cell type.

This chain connects TRBV18 to TRBJ2-3; 10 nucleotides align to TRBD1. The sequences come from blood, collected from a patient whose treatment included radiotherapy and nephrectomy. The source is a woman in her 70s with renal cell carcinoma. CDR3 in DNA: TGTGCCAGCTCACCTCCTACGGGACAGGGGATCGGCACAGATACGCAGTATTTT. Encoded protein: CASSPPTGQGIGTDTQYF.